This T cell receptor (beta chain) was identified in a study of blood T cell repertoires in COVID-19. For the study at large: T cells, B-cell-depleted T cells, or PBMCs supplied cDNA or gDNA.

Germline CDR1 reads SGHTA; CDR2 reads FQGNSA. The V end was cut by 5 bases, the J end by 0 bases, with 19 bases between. The length of the CDR3 is 17 residues. Recruits, aged about 18 to 89 years, lived in approximately 26 US areas. The data were produced by immunoSEQ multiplex PCR, yet TCRdb's version contains in-frame clones alone and is incomplete. The sample records more than 200,000 clones, 84% being singletons. Source material: PBMCs or T cells enriched from blood (not recorded which). The chain has TRBV7-2 and TRBJ1-2; D ambiguous. The sequence came from a man aged 55 to 70 who had recovered from COVID-19. The CDR3 DNA sequence: TGTGCCAGCAGCGTCCACGGGTCCGCAAACGCTAACTATGGCTACACCTTC. This translates into CASSVHGSANANYGYTF.